At least ten counts were recorded for the clone carrying this T cell receptor beta chain. This sample is part of a study of neurological immune-mediated disorders. V was clipped by 2 bases and J by 4 bases, with 6 bases between them. Germline lookup yields CDR1 SGHRS and CDR2 YFSETQ. This CDR3 is 13 amino acids long. TCRdb ran MiXCR on the 5' RACE reads and lists one entry per CDR3 protein. The data show tens of thousands of distinct CDR3 sequences, with roughly 2.5% seen just once and 2% to 2.5% held by the top ten. The origin of this receptor is a man aged 45-65 years with multiple sclerosis. The chain carries TRBV5-1 and TRBJ1-4; D uncertain. Sequenced input: PBMCs. CDR3 bases: TGCGCCAGCAGCTTAGCCTTTAATGAAAAACTGTTTTTT. Protein product: CASSLAFNEKLFF.